The rows below give T cell receptor beta chains drawn from one sample of a study of shared T cell receptors in the human thymus. The data were produced by immunoSEQ multiplex PCR, yet TCRdb's version contains in-frame clones alone and is incomplete. The sample lists over 450,000 clones; 78% were seen once. The sample was also linked to a second study, of human thymus T cells.

Sequenced material: thymocytes. The receptors were gathered from a boy younger than two with a congenital heart defect. Both conserved end residues are part of each CDR3. Fields, in order: CDR3 DNA, CDR3 protein, clone size, V gene, D gene, J gene. A D gene is named only where the DNA matches it firmly. Size values are once, few and many counts, or a class for expanded clones, and some rows have none.

TGTGCCAGCAGTGCCCCGGGCAGGGGGGACGGGGAGCTGTTTTTT CASSAPGRGDGELFF - TRBV28 - TRBJ2-2
TGTGCCAGCAGCCCCTCAGGAAGCGGGGAGCTGTTTTTT CASSPSGSGELFF - TRBV4-2 - TRBJ2-2
TGTGCCTGGAGTCCCCGTTCGGCAGGCCAGACTAGCGGGAGGGCCTGGAAATTTATCAATGAGCAGTTCTTC CAWSPRSAGQTSGRAWKFINEQFF once TRBV30 TRBD2 TRBJ2-1
TGTGCCATCAGTGAAGAGGGAAACATTCAGTACTTC CAISEEGNIQYF - TRBV10-3 - TRBJ2-4
TGTGCCAGCAGCTTGATGGGGGGGCGGGCCTACGAGCAGTACTTC CASSLMGGRAYEQYF - TRBV5-8 - TRBJ2-7
TGTGCCAGCAGCTTAGGGACTAGCGGCTCCTACGAGCAGTACTTC CASSLGTSGSYEQYF - TRBV7-9 TRBD2 TRBJ2-7
TGTGCCAGCAGTTTATCTAAGACAGGGCCATACTCTGGAAACACCATATATTTT CASSLSKTGPYSGNTIYF - TRBV28 TRBD1 TRBJ1-3
TGTGCCAGCAGTGAGGGCGGGAATGAGCAGTTCTTC CASSEGGNEQFF once TRBV25-1 - TRBJ2-1
TGTGCCAGTAGTCTGATCTGGCTAGCGGGATATTGGGATGAGCAGTTCTTC CASSLIWLAGYWDEQFF - TRBV19 TRBD2 TRBJ2-1
TGTGCCTGCTCCCTAGCGGGGAGGGTTTATGAGCAGTTCTTC CACSLAGRVYEQFF - TRBV28 TRBD2 TRBJ2-1
TGCGCCAGCAGCATCACCCCCACAGGGGGCCGGGGCTACACCTTC CASSITPTGGRGYTF - TRBV5-1 TRBD1 TRBJ1-2
TGTGCCAGCACCGGGTCCCCGGGGTACGAGCAGTACTTC CASTGSPGYEQYF few TRBV28 - TRBJ2-7
TGTGCCAGCAGGAAAGAGGGGGACCCCTCTGGAAACACCATATATTTT CASRKEGDPSGNTIYF few TRBV21-1 - TRBJ1-3
TGTGCCAGCAGCTTAGGGGCCTACTCGAACACCGGGGAGCTGTTTTTT CASSLGAYSNTGELFF - TRBV7-2 - TRBJ2-2
TGTGCCAGCAGCTTAGCCGTGACAGAAGCTTTCTTT CASSLAVTEAFF - TRBV7-9 - TRBJ1-1
TGCGCCAGCAGTCCCCCCGGGACAGGGGGCCCAGATACGCAGTATTTT CASSPPGTGGPDTQYF - TRBV10-2 TRBD1 TRBJ2-3
TGCGCCAGCAGCCGCGGACAGGGGAAGACTGGAAACACCATATATTTT CASSRGQGKTGNTIYF - TRBV4-1 TRBD1 TRBJ1-3
TGTGCCAGCAGGAAGACTAGCGGGAGGACCTACGAGCAGTACTTC CASRKTSGRTYEQYF - TRBV6-5 TRBD2 TRBJ2-7
TGCGCCAGCAGCTCCAGCGGGACGTCAGATACGCAGTATTTT CASSSSGTSDTQYF - TRBV5-1 TRBD2 TRBJ2-3
TGTGCCAGCAGTGGGGGATGGTGGGCAGGGCAGCCCCAGCATTTT CASSGGWWAGQPQHF - TRBV6-1 - TRBJ1-5
TGTGCCAGCAGCCAGAACGGCGGGGGGGTTCCCCCTAACTATGGCTACACCTTC CASSQNGGGVPPNYGYTF once TRBV7-2 - TRBJ1-2
TGTGCCTGGAACGGGACTAGCGGATCCCTCTCCTACGAGCAGTACTTC CAWNGTSGSLSYEQYF - TRBV30 TRBD2 TRBJ2-7
TGTGCCAGCAGCCCCCAGACGTTATGGGGCGCAGATACGCAGTATTTT CASSPQTLWGADTQYF - TRBV7-6 - TRBJ2-3
TGTGCCAGCAGCTTAGCGGACAGGGGCGCTTCGAGATCTGGGGCCAACGTCCTGACTTTC CASSLADRGASRSGANVLTF once TRBV7-8 TRBD1 TRBJ2-6